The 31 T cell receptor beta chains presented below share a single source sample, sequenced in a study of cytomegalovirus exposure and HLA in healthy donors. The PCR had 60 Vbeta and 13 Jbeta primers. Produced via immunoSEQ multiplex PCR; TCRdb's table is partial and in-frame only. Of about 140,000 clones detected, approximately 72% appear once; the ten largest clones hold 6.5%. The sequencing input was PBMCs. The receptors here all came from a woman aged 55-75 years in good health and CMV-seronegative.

The CDR3 is CAISRILATSTDTQYF. DNA for the CDR3: TGTGCCATCTCAAGGATTCTAGCGACTAGCACAGATACGCAGTATTTT. The J gene is TRBJ2-3, the V gene TRBV10-3; D possibly corresponds to TRBD2 (6 bases). CDR3 size: 16 residues. Trimming removed 8 bases at V and 0 bases at J, with 18 bases between. The germline V gene encodes CDR1 ENHRY and CDR2 SYGVKD.

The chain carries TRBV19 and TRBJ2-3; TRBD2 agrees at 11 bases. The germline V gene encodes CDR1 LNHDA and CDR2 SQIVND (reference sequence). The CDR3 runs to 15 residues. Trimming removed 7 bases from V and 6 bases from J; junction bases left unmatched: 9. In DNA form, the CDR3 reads TGTGCCAGTACTCCTAGCGGGGGGTCGTCGGATACGCAGTATTTT. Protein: CASTPSGGSSDTQYF.

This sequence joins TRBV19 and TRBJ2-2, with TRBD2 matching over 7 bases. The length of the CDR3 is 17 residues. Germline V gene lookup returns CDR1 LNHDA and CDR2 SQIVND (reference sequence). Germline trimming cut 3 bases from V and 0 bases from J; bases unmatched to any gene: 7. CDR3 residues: CASSIPGLGANTGELFF. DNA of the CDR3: TGTGCCAGTAGTATCCCCGGACTAGGCGCGAACACCGGGGAGCTGTTTTTT.

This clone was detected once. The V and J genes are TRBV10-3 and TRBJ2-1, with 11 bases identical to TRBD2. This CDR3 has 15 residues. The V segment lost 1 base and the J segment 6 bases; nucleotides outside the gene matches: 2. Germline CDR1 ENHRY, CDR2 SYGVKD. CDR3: CAISELGTSGNEQFF. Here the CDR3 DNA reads TGTGCCATCAGTGAGTTGGGGACTAGCGGCAATGAGCAGTTCTTC.

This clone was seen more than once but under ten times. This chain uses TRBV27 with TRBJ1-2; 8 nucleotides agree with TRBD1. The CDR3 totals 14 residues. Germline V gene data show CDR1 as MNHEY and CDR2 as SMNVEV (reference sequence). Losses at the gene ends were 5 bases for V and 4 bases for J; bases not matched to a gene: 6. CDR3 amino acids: CASSPRDRSYGYTF. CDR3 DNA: TGTGCCAGCAGTCCCCGGGACAGGTCCTATGGCTACACCTTC.

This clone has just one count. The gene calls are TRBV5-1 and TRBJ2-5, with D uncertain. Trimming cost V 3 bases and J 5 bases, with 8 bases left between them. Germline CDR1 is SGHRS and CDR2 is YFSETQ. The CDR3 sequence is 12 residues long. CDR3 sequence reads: CASSSFGETQYF. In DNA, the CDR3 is TGCGCCAGCAGCTCATTCGGGGAGACCCAGTACTTC.

The CDR3 region has the DNA TGCGCCAGCAGCTTGGGGTCACTCTCTGGAAACACCATATATTTT. Protein: CASSLGSLSGNTIYF. V and J are TRBV5-1 and TRBJ1-3, with D hard to call. The CDR3 loop spans 15 amino acids. Deletions cut 0 bases from V and 0 bases from J, with 7 bases between. Germline assignment: CDR1 SGHRS and CDR2 YFSETQ. The variable domain in full, completed from reference TRBV5-1 and TRBJ1-3, reads KAGVTQTPRYLIKTRGQQVTLSCSPISGHRSVSWYQQTPGQGLQFLFEYFSETQRNKGNFPGRFSGRQFSNSRSEMNVSTLELGDSALYLCASSLGSLSGNTIYFGEGSWLTVV.

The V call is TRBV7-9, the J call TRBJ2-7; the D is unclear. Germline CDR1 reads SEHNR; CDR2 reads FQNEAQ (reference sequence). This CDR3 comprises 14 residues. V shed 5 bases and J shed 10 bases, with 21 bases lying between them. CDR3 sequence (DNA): TGTGCCAGCAGCCCAGGCCCTTCCCCCGTGTCCCAGTACTTC. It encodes CASSPGPSPVSQYF. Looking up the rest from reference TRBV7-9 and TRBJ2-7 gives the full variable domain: DTGVSQNPRHKITKRGQNVTFRCDPISEHNRLYWYRQTLGQGPEFLTYFQNEAQLEKSRLLSDRFSAERPKGSFSTLEIQRTEQGDSAMYLCASSPGPSPVSQYFGPGTRLTVT.

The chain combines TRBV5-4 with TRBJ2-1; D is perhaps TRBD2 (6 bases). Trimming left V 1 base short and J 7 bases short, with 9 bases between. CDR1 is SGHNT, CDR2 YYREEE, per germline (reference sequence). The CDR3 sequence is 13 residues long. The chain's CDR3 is CASSLTSLNEQFF. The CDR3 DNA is TGTGCCAGCAGCTTGACTAGCTTAAATGAGCAGTTCTTC.

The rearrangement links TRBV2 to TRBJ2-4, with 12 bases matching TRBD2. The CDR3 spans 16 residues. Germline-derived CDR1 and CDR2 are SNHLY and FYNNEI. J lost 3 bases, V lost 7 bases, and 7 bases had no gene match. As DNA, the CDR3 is TGTGCCAGCACCCAAAAGGGACTAGCGGGCAAAAACATTCAGTACTTC. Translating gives CASTQKGLAGKNIQYF.

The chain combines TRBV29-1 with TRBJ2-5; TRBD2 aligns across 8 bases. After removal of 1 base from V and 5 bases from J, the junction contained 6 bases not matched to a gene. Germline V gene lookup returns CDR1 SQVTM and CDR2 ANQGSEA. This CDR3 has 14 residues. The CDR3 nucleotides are TGCAGCGTTGAAGCGGGGGGGGTATTGGAGACCCAGTACTTC. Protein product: CSVEAGGVLETQYF.

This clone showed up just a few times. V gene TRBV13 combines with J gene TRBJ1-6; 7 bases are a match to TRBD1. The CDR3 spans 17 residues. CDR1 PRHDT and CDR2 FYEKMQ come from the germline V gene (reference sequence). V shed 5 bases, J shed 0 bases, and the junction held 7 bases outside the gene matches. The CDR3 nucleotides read TGTGCCAGCAGCCCCGACAGGGAGAGCTCCTATAATTCACCCCTCCACTTT. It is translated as CASSPDRESSYNSPLHF. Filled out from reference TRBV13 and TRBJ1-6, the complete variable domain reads AAGVIQSPRHLIKEKRETATLKCYPIPRHDTVYWYQQGPGQDPQFLISFYEKMQSDKGSIPDRFSAQQFSDYHSELNMSSLELGDSALYFCASSPDRESSYNSPLHFGNGTRLTVT.

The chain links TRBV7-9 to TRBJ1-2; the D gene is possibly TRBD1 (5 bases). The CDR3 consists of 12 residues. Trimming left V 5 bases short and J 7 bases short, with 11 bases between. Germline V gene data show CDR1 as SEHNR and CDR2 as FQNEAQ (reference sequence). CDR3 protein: CASSPLQGGYTF. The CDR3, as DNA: TGTGCCAGCAGCCCCCTCCAGGGTGGCTACACCTTC. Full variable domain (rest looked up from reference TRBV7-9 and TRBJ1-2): DTGVSQNPRHKITKRGQNVTFRCDPISEHNRLYWYRQTLGQGPEFLTYFQNEAQLEKSRLLSDRFSAERPKGSFSTLEIQRTEQGDSAMYLCASSPLQGGYTFGSGTRLTVV.

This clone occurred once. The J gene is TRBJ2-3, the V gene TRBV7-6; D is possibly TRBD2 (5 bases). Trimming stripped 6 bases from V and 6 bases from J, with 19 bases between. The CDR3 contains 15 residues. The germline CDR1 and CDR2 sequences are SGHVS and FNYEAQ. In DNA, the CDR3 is TGTGCCAGCAGGTTGAGCCTAGCCCCCCTCGATACGCAGTATTTT. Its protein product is CASRLSLAPLDTQYF.

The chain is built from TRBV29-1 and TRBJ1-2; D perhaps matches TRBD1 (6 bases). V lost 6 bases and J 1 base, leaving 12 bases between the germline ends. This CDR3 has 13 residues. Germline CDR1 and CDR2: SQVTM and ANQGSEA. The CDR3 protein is CSVRQEYNYGYTF. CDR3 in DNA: TGCAGCGTGAGACAGGAGTATAACTATGGCTACACCTTC.

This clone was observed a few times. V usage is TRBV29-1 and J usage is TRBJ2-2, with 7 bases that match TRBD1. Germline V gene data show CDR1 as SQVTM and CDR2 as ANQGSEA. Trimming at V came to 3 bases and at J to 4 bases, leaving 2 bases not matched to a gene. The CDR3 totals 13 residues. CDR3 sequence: CSVEPGGTGELFF. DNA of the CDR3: TGCAGCGTTGAGCCAGGGGGCACCGGGGAGCTGTTTTTT.

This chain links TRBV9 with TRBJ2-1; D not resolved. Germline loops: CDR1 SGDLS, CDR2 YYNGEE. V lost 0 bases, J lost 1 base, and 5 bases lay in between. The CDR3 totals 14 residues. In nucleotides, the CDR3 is TGTGCCAGCAGCGTAGGAGGATCCTACAATGAGCAGTTCTTC. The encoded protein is CASSVGGSYNEQFF.

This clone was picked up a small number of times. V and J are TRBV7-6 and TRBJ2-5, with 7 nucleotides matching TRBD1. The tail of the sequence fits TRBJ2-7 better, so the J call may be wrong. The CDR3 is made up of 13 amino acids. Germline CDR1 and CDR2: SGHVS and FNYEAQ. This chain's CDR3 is CASSRTGQYEQYF. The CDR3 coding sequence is TGTGCCAGCAGCAGGACAGGCCAGTACGAGCAGTACTTC.

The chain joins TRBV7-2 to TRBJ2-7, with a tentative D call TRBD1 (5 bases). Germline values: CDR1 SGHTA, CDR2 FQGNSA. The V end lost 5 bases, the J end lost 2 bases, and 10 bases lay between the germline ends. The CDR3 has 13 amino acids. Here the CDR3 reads CASSLQGTYEQYF. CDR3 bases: TGTGCCAGCAGCCTTCAGGGAACCTACGAGCAGTACTTC. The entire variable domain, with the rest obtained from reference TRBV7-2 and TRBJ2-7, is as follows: GAGVSQSPSNKVTEKGKDVELRCDPISGHTALYWYRQSLGQGLEFLIYFQGNSAPDKSGLPSDRFSAERTGGSVSTLTIQRTQQEDSAVYLCASSLQGTYEQYFGPGTRLTVT.

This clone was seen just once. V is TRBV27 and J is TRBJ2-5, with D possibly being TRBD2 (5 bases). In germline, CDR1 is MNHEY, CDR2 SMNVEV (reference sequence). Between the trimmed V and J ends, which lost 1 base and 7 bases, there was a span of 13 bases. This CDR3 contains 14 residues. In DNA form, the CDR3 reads TGTGCCAGCAGTTTATTGGGAGCACTAGGGACCCAGTACTTC. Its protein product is CASSLLGALGTQYF.

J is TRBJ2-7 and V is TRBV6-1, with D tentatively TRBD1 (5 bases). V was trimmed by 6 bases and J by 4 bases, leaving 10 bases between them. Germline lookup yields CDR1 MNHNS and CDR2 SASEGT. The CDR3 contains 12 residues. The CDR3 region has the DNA TGTGCCAGCAGACCAGGGTTTTACGAGCAGTACTTC. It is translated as CASRPGFYEQYF.

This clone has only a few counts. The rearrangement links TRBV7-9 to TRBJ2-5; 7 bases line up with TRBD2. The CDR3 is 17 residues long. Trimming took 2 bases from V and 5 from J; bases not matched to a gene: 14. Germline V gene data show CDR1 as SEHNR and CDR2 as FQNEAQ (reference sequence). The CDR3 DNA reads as TGTGCCAGCAGCTTAACCGGCGGGAGTAGAGAGAGGGAGACCCAGTACTTC. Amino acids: CASSLTGGSRERETQYF.

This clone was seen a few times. CDR3 DNA: TGTGCCAGCAGCTTAGTTTCTAGCGGGGGCTACAATGAGCAGTTCTTC. Residues: CASSLVSSGGYNEQFF. The V call is TRBV7-6, the J call TRBJ2-1; 10 positions agree with TRBD2. The CDR3 is 16 residues long. Germline V gene lookup returns CDR1 SGHVS and CDR2 FNYEAQ. J gave up 3 bases and V 1 base, and 3 bases lay outside the gene matches.

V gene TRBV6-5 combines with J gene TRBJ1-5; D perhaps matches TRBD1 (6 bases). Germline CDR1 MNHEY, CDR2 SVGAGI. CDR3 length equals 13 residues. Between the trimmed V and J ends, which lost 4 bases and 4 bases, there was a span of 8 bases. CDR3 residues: CASSLGTNQPQHF. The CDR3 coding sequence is TGTGCCAGCAGTTTGGGGACAAATCAGCCCCAGCATTTT.

The CDR3 sequence: CASSPRTWTGELFF. The CDR3 DNA reads as TGCGCCAGCAGCCCTCGGACATGGACCGGGGAGCTGTTTTTT. The chain is built from TRBV4-1 and TRBJ2-2; the D gene is possibly TRBD1 (5 bases). Trimming took off 4 bases at V and 5 bases at J, with 11 bases between the two ends. Germline CDR1 and CDR2: MGHRA and YSYEKL. CDR3 length: 14 residues.

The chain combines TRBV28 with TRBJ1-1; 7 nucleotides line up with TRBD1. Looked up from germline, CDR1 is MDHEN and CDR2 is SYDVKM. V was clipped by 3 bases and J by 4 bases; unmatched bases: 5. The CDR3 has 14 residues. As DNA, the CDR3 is TGTGCCAGCAGTTTGAGGGGGCCGAGCACTGAAGCTTTCTTT. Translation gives CASSLRGPSTEAFF.

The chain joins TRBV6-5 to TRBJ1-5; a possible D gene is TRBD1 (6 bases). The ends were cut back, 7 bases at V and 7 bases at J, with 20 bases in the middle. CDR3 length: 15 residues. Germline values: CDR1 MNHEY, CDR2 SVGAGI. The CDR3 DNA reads TGTGCCAGCACATCCCTCCCGACAGGCTTCCAGCCCCAGCATTTT. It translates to CASTSLPTGFQPQHF.

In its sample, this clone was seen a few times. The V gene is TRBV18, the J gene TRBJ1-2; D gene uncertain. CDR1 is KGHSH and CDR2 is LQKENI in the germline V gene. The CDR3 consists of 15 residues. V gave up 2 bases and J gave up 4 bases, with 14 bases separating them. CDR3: CASSPSGENSYGYTF. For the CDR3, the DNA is TGTGCCAGCTCACCAAGTGGGGAGAACTCCTATGGCTACACCTTC.

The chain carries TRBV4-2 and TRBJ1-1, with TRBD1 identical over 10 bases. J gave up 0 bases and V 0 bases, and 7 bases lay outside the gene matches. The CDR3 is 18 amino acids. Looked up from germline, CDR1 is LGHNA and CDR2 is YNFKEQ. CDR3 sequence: CASSQDSTGGLMNTEAFF. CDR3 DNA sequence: TGTGCCAGCAGCCAAGACTCGACAGGGGGCTTAATGAACACTGAAGCTTTCTTT.

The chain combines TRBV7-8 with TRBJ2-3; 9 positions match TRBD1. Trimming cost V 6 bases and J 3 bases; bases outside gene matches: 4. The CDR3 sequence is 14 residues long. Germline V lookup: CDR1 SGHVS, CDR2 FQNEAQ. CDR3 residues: CASSPGQGTDTQYF. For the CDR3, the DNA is TGTGCCAGCAGTCCGGGACAGGGTACAGATACGCAGTATTTT.

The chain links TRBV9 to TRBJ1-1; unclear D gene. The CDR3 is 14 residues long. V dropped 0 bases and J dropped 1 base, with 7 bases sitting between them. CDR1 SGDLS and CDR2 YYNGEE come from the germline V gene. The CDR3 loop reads CASSVAGKNTEAFF. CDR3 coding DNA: TGTGCCAGCAGCGTAGCCGGGAAGAACACTGAAGCTTTCTTT.